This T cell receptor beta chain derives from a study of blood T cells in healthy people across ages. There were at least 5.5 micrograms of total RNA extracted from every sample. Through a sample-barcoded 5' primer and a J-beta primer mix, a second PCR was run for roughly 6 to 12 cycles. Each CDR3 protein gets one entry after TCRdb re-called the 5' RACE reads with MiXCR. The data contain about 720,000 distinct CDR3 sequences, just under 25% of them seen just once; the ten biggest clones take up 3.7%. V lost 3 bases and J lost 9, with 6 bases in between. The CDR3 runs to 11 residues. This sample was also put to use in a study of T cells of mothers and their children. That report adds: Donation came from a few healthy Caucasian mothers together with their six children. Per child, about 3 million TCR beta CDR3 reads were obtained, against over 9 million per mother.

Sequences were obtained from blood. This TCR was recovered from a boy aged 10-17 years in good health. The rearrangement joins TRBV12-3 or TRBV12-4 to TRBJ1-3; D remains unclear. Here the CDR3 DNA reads TGTGCCAGCAGTTTGGTGGTCACCATATATTTT. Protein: CASSLVVTIYF.